This T cell receptor (beta chain) was identified in a study of early stage breast cancer tumors. The overall study: Invasive lobular carcinomas made up about 30% of the 12 ER+/PR+/HER2- tumors.

Study outcomes and limitations: Blood repertoires resembled normal breast more than tumor.

Libraries were prepared by immunoSEQ multiplex PCR; TCRdb keeps only in-frame clonotypes and omits some of them. Of 30,000 to 35,000 clones listed, around 67% were seen once; the top ten hold roughly 4.5%. This CDR3 has 15 amino acids. With 2 bases removed from V and 1 base from J, the gap between germline ends came to 11 bases. Germline lookup yields CDR1 SGHAT and CDR2 FQNNGV. In regard to this clone: Its antigen is unidentified.

This receptor was obtained from a person aged 35-49 years with breast cancer. The J gene is TRBJ1-1, the V gene TRBV11-2; maybe TRBD1 (5 bases). Sequencing input: blood. This CDR3 is CASSLFPGKNTEAFF. In DNA form, the CDR3 reads TGTGCCAGCAGCTTATTCCCAGGGAAGAACACTGAAGCTTTCTTT.